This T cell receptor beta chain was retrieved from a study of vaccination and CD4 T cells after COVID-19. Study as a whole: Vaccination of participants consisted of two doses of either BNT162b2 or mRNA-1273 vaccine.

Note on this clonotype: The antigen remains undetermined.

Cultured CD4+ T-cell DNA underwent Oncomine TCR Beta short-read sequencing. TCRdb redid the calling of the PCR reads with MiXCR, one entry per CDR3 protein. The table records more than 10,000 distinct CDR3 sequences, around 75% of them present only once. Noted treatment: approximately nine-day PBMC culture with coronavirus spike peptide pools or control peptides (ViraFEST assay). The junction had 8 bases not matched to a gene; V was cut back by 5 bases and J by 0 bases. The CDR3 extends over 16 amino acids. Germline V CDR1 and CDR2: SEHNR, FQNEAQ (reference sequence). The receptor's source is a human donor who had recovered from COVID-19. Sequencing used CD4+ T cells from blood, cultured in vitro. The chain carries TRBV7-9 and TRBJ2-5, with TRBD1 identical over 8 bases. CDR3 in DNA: TGTGCCAGCAGCATAGGGGACAGGAAGTACCAAGAGACCCAGTACTTC. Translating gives CASSIGDRKYQETQYF.